This record concerns one T cell receptor (beta chain) sequence. Its antigen is unidentified. This sample is part of a study of siplizumab effects on memory and regulatory T cells. Per-sample assaying covered roughly 93,000 TCR templates. The repertoire was sequenced with immunoSEQ multiplex PCR; TCRdb's copy has only in-frame clones and lacks some. There are under 110,000 clones in the sample; about 90% occur only once, and around 11% lies in the top ten. Points from the study as a whole: Some alloreactive sequences were traceable to unstimulated CD4+ memory cells, and siplizumab significantly reduced them.

This CDR3 contains 11 residues. Looked up from germline, CDR1 is MNHEY and CDR2 is SVGAGI. V lost 8 bases to trimming and J lost 10 bases, with 14 bases between them. The V call is TRBV6-5, the J call TRBJ1-1, with D tentatively TRBD1 (6 bases). This receptor was obtained from a human donor in good health. The sample comprised non-Treg CD4+ T cells sorted from blood. CDR3 in amino acids: CASGGAGAAFF. As DNA, the CDR3 is TGTGCCAGCGGGGGGGCCGGGGCAGCTTTCTTT.